Each of the 10 T cell receptor beta chains below was sequenced from the same sample in a study of blood T cell repertoires in COVID-19 (dated by TCRdb to about 2020). Preparation of the library involved the immunoSEQ multiplex PCR assay. The table comes from immuneACCESS by way of TCRdb, which keeps in-frame sequences with V and J called. Part of the clones is missing from these tables; in studies checked, under half for an unresolved V gene and the rest for unknown reasons. For this sample there are around 300,000 clones; 90% appear just once. Of the sample, less than 2% falls within the top ten clones. Sequenced input: PBMCs or T cells enriched from blood (not recorded which). These receptors all come from a woman aged 18-30 years with acute COVID-19.

This chain uses TRBV7-2 with TRBJ2-1, with D maybe TRBD2 (6 bases). V was cut by 6 bases and J by 5 bases, with 14 bases left in between. The CDR3 length is 14 residues. The germline gives CDR1 SGHTA, CDR2 FQGNSA. Here the CDR3 reads CASRGAGSHNEQFF. In DNA form, the CDR3 reads TGTGCCAGCAGGGGAGCGGGTTCTCACAATGAGCAGTTCTTC.

This clone is a singleton in its sample. V is TRBV9 and J is TRBJ1-1, with TRBD1 as a possible D gene (6 bases). The CDR3 totals 14 residues. Trimming pared 3 bases from V and 1 base from J, leaving 10 bases between. CDR1 and CDR2 (germline): SGDLS, YYNGEE. The CDR3 sequence is CASSGGQANTEAFF. In DNA form, the CDR3 reads TGTGCCAGCAGCGGGGGGCAGGCGAACACTGAAGCTTTCTTT.

This clone was detected only a few times. The V call is TRBV15, the J call TRBJ2-7; 9 bases fit TRBD1. Germline V gene sequence: CDR1 LNHNV, CDR2 YYDKDF (reference sequence). CDR3 length: 15 amino acids. J was trimmed by 6 bases and V by 0 bases; bases with no gene match: 6. The CDR3 sequence is CATSRDGQGTLEQYF. The CDR3 nucleotides are TGTGCCACCAGCAGAGATGGACAGGGGACCCTCGAGCAGTACTTC.

The rearrangement joins TRBV19 to TRBJ2-7; 13 bases are a match to TRBD2. Germline CDR1 LNHDA, CDR2 SQIVND (reference sequence). The CDR3 runs to 16 residues. The ends lost 6 bases at V and 1 base at J; junction bases unmatched: 6. This CDR3 reads CASRRTSGSGSYEQYF. CDR3 nucleotide sequence: TGTGCCAGTAGGAGGACTAGCGGGAGCGGATCCTACGAGCAGTACTTC.

The rearrangement uses TRBV5-5 and TRBJ2-1; TRBD2 matches at 7 bases. The germline CDR1 and CDR2 sequences are SGHKS and YYEKEE (reference sequence). The CDR3 has 17 residues. The J segment lost 0 bases and the V segment lost 6 bases, leaving 12 bases of the junction unmatched. CDR3 nucleotide sequence: TGTGCCAGCACCATTGGGGGGGTTTCAGGCTCCTACAATGAGCAGTTCTTC. It encodes CASTIGGVSGSYNEQFF.

The rearrangement uses TRBV3-1 (or the pseudogene TRBV3-2) and TRBJ2-7, with TRBD2 identical over 7 bases. CDR3 length equals 15 residues. Losses at the gene ends were 4 bases for V and 1 base for J; bases not matched to a gene: 7. Germline CDR1 and CDR2: LGHDT and YNNKEL (reference sequence). CDR3 in DNA: TGTGCCAGCAGCCCTAGGGCGGGAGAGTCCTACGAGCAGTACTTC. Translated: CASSPRAGESYEQYF.

The chain carries TRBV5-5 and TRBJ1-5, with D tentatively TRBD1 (6 bases). Trimming shortened V by 2 bases and J by 2 bases, and 17 bases separated the two germline ends. The germline V gene encodes CDR1 SGHKS and CDR2 YYEKEE (reference sequence). This CDR3 is built from 17 residues. The CDR3 region has the DNA TGTGCCAGCAGCTTTGGGACACCAACTGGGGGCAATCAGCCCCAGCATTTT. It specifies CASSFGTPTGGNQPQHF.

This clone appeared once. The J gene is TRBJ2-6, the V gene TRBV18; TRBD1 matches 9 bases. Germline trimming cut 3 bases from V and 1 base from J; bases unmatched to any gene: 4. Germline V lookup: CDR1 KGHSH, CDR2 LQKENI. The length of the CDR3 is 17 residues. As DNA, the CDR3 is TGTGCCAGCTCACCTGGGACAGGGTTATCTGGGGCCAACGTCCTGACTTTC. This sequence encodes CASSPGTGLSGANVLTF.

The J gene is TRBJ1-6, the V gene TRBV6-1; D gene uncertain. The CDR3 has 14 amino acids. V shed 1 base and J shed 7 bases, with 8 bases lying between them. Germline assignment: CDR1 MNHNS and CDR2 SASEGT. The CDR3 is CASSEVVRNSPLHF. The CDR3 DNA is TGTGCCAGCAGTGAAGTTGTCAGGAATTCACCCCTCCACTTT.

The chain joins TRBV10-3 to TRBJ2-1; 10 bases match TRBD1. The CDR3 sequence is 18 residues long. Germline assignment: CDR1 ENHRY and CDR2 SYGVKD. The trim removed 2 bases at V and 8 bases at J, leaving 15 bases unmatched. The CDR3 sequence is CAISELLPGQGIKDEQFF. In nucleotides, the CDR3 is TGTGCCATCAGTGAGCTATTGCCGGGACAGGGGATCAAGGATGAGCAGTTCTTC.